These 29 T cell receptor beta chains originate from one sample sequenced in a study of tumor-infiltrating lymphocytes in primary liver carcinoma. From 400 to 500 ng total RNA, TCR beta cDNA was generated with a primer in the constant region. Sequencing libraries for TCR beta derived from three nested multiplex PCR rounds that used slightly modified ARM-PCR. Use of TRBV1-TRBV30 forward primers with a C-beta reverse primer characterized the first two PCR rounds, which lasted around 11 cycles each. TCRdb passed the multiplex PCR reads through MiXCR, listing each CDR3 protein once. Seen here are 20,000 to 30,000 distinct CDR3 sequences, approximately 80% observed once, and the top ten hold around 33%. Each 20-30 mg portion of unsorted bulk tissue served as the source for co-extraction of RNA and DNA. Sequencing input: liver tumor tissue from sampling region 5. Subset given: tumor region T5, tumor centre. These TCRs come from a woman in her thirties with primary liver carcinoma and hepatitis B virus infection.

Remarks on this clonotype: A junction end diverges from the germline sequence, so it may reflect a read error. The chain joins TRBV11-2 to TRBJ2-1, with 12 bases aligning to TRBD2. Looked up from germline, CDR1 is SGHAT and CDR2 is FQNNGV. This CDR3 is 16 amino acids long. CDR3 DNA: TGTGTCAGCAGCACCTCACTAGCGGGAGGATACAGTGAGCAGTTCTTC. Translation: CVSSTSLAGGYSEQFF.

To note about this clonotype: Since no conserved phenylalanine or tryptophan closes the CDR3, a read error is the likely cause. The CDR3 DNA sequence: TGTGCCAGCCGTTACACAGGGACGGATTCACCCCTCCACATT. Protein sequence: CASRYTGTDSPLHI. The J gene is TRBJ1-6, the V gene TRBV6-6; tentative D call: TRBD1 (6 bases). The CDR3 totals 14 residues. The germline CDR1 and CDR2 sequences are MNHNY and SVGAGI (reference sequence).

This clonotype is classed as medium-sized. This sequence joins TRBV6-2 or TRBV6-3 and TRBJ2-7; 7 positions match TRBD2. V lost 0 bases and J lost 2; bases outside the gene matches: 4. The germline V gene encodes CDR1 MNHEY and CDR2 SVGEGT. There are 15 residues in the CDR3. CDR3: CASSYSSGAAYEQYF. CDR3 nucleotides: TGTGCCAGCAGTTACTCAAGCGGGGCCGCCTACGAGCAGTACTTC.

As to this clonotype: A read error may account for a junction end that differs from germline. This CDR3 reads CASSRLTGGGCEQFF. Here the CDR3 DNA reads TGTGCCAGCAGCCGACTAACGGGGGGGGGGTGTGAGCAGTTTTTC. This sequence joins TRBV11-3 and TRBJ2-1; 8 bases agree with TRBD2. The CDR3 contains 15 residues. Per germline, CDR1 SGHNT and CDR2 YENEEA.

As to this clonotype: Sequence at one end of the junction differs from germline and may be a read error. This sequence joins TRBV30 and TRBJ1-1, with 7 bases lining up with TRBD1. Per the germline V gene, CDR1 is GTSNPN and CDR2 is SVGIG (reference sequence). The CDR3 runs to 13 residues. Here the CDR3 DNA reads TGTGCCTGGAACTCCCGAGGGGGCCCCGAAGCTTTTTTT. Amino acids: CAWNSRGGPEAFF. Full variable domain (missing parts from reference TRBV30 and TRBJ1-1): SQTIHQWPATLVQPVGSPLSLECTVEGTSNPNLYWYRQAAGRGLQLLFYSVGIGQISSEVPQNLSASRPQDRQFILSSKKLLLSDSGFYLCAWNSRGGPEAFFGQGTRLTVV.

J is TRBJ2-1 and V is TRBV11-2; TRBD2 matches at 8 bases. Germline V CDR1 and CDR2: SGHAT, FQNNGV. The J segment lost 7 bases and the V segment lost 4 bases, leaving 12 bases of the junction unmatched. The CDR3 is made up of 16 amino acids. CDR3 nucleotide sequence: TGTGCCAGCAGCTCCTCGGCCGCGGGAGGTCGAAATGAGCAGTTCTTC. It is translated as CASSSSAAGGRNEQFF.

Worth noting for this clonotype: This could be a read error, since a much larger clone is one nucleotide away. The V call is TRBV20-1, the J call TRBJ2-7; 10 nucleotides agree with TRBD2. The germline V gene has CDR1 DFQATT and CDR2 SNEGSKA (reference sequence). CDR3 length equals 14 residues. CDR3 bases: TGCAGTACTAGAGACTTAGCGGGGGGCTACGAGCAGTACTTC. It specifies CSTRDLAGGYEQYF.

Notes on this clonotype: Since no conserved phenylalanine or tryptophan closes the CDR3, a read error is the likely cause. The gene calls are TRBV6-5 and TRBJ2-7, with a possible D match to TRBD1 (5 bases). CDR1 is MNHEY and CDR2 is SVGAGI in the germline V gene. The length of the CDR3 is 15 residues. CDR3 in amino acids: CASSYKDNSSHEQYY. The CDR3, as DNA: TGTGCCAGCAGTTACAAGGACAACAGCTCCCACGAGCAGTACTAC.

The gene calls are TRBV7-8 and TRBJ2-3; D ambiguous. Germline V gives CDR1 SGHVS, CDR2 FQNEAQ. This CDR3 contains 13 residues. Between the trimmed V and J ends, which lost 5 bases and 11 bases, there was a span of 17 bases. The CDR3 DNA sequence: TGTGCCAGCAGCGTAGGTGGAGTGAGTATGCAGTATTTT. The encoded protein is CASSVGGVSMQYF.

This clonotype was counted a single time. The chain has TRBV5-1 and TRBJ2-7; D possibly corresponds to TRBD2 (5 bases). Trimming cost V 4 bases and J 5 bases, with 19 bases left between them. Germline lookup yields CDR1 SGHRS and CDR2 YFSETQ. The CDR3 has 15 amino acids. In nucleotides, the CDR3 is TGCGCCAGCAGCCTGAGGGCGGACTTCGTTCACGAGCAGTACTTC. Residues: CASSLRADFVHEQYF.

Remarks on this clonotype: The CDR3 does not end in the conserved phenylalanine or tryptophan, so this is likely a read error. This chain joins TRBV10-3 and TRBJ2-1; no clear D gene. The CDR3 consists of 14 residues. Trimming removed 7 bases from V and 8 bases from J, with 18 bases in between. Germline-derived CDR1 and CDR2 are ENHRY and SYGVKD. The chain's CDR3 is CAINPTVTRDEQFL. The CDR3 DNA reads TGTGCCATCAATCCCACGGTGACACGGGATGAGCAGTTCCTC.

A single count supports this clonotype. One end of the junction does not line up with germline, which may come from a read error. The genes are TRBV6-1 and TRBJ2-3; no firm D call. The germline V gene has CDR1 MNHNS and CDR2 SASEGT. The CDR3 sequence is 15 residues long. The CDR3 here is CASSPGLGATDTQYF. CDR3 bases: TGCGCCAGCAGTCCCGGGTTGGGTGCCACAGATACGCAGTATTTT.

The gene calls are TRBV5-5 and TRBJ1-3; no firm D call. V lost 1 base, J lost 14 bases, and 19 bases lay in between. The CDR3 totals 14 residues. The germline gives CDR1 SGHKS, CDR2 YYEKEE (reference sequence). CDR3 DNA sequence: TGTGCCAGCAGCTTGATCCAGAGTAGGAACGCCGTATATTTT. This translates into CASSLIQSRNAVYF.

Remarks on this clonotype: This is likely a read error, given that the CDR3 carries no conserved phenylalanine or tryptophan at its end. The gene calls are TRBV11-2 and TRBJ2-5; D is unresolved. The CDR3 is 12 residues long. Germline V CDR1 and CDR2: SGHAT, FQNNGV. The CDR3 region is CVGSLELETQYI. CDR3 nucleotide sequence: TGTGTCGGCAGCTTAGAGTTAGAGACCCAGTACATC.

V and J are TRBV20-1 and TRBJ1-5, with D possibly TRBD1 on 6 matching bases. Deletions cut 6 bases from V and 16 bases from J, with 22 bases between. Germline CDR1 DFQATT, CDR2 SNEGSKA (reference sequence). The CDR3 extends over 12 amino acids. CDR3 region: CSANGGNQPRHF. CDR3 nucleotides: TGCAGTGCCAACGGGGGCAATCAGCCCCGTCATTTT.

This clonotype came up a few times. One junction end disagrees with the germline gene, perhaps due to a read error. The CDR3 DNA sequence: TGTGCCAGCAGTTACAAGGATAGCAGCTCCTACGAGCAGAAGTTC. This sequence encodes CASSYKDSSSYEQKF. J is TRBJ2-7 and V is TRBV6-5, with no clear D. The CDR3 is made up of 15 amino acids. Germline CDR1 MNHEY, CDR2 SVGAGI.

Notes on this clonotype: The junction and the germline gene differ at one end; a read error may be behind it. The gene calls are TRBV13 and TRBJ2-1, with D maybe TRBD2 (6 bases). Germline CDR1 and CDR2: PRHDT and FYEKMQ (reference sequence). The CDR3 spans 13 residues. CDR3 region: CASREGNDNEQFF. In DNA, the CDR3 is TGTGCCAGCAGGGAGGGGAACGACAATGAGCAGTTTTTC.

Comments on this clonotype: The conserved phenylalanine or tryptophan normally closing the CDR3 is absent here, so this likely arose from a read error. Because the CDR3's place on the DNA is in doubt, the DNA is left out and the CDR3 is given as listed by TCRdb. The chain has TRBV6-5 and TRBJ2-5; TRBD1 was called by the table and not checked on the DNA. The CDR3 is 13 residues long, counting both termini. CDR1 and CDR2 (germline): MNHEY, SVGAGI. The CDR3 sequence: CPSSTDRGLTQYL.

This clonotype was recorded many times. At one end the junction does not follow the germline gene, possibly because of a read error. The chain links TRBV28 to TRBJ1-1; D might be TRBD1 (5 bases). The CDR3 runs to 16 residues. Per the germline V gene, CDR1 is MDHEN and CDR2 is SYDVKM. The DNA for the CDR3 is TGTGCCAGCAGTTCATCCCCGGGGACGGGGAGCACTGAAGCTCTCTTT. This sequence encodes CASSSSPGTGSTEALF.

By sample share, this clonotype is medium-sized (0.01 to 0.1%). This chain uses TRBV6-6 with TRBJ2-6; a weak D match, TRBD2 (5 bases). V lost 7 bases and J lost 0, with 13 bases in between. The CDR3 consists of 16 residues. Germline V gene sequence: CDR1 MNHNY, CDR2 SVGAGI (reference sequence). This CDR3 reads CASNLRGRSGANVLTF. The CDR3 nucleotides are TGTGCCAGCAACCTCCGGGGTCGCTCTGGGGCCAACGTCCTGACTTTC.

A word on this clonotype: A junction boundary mismatches the germline segment, possibly from a read error. V gene TRBV11-1 combines with J gene TRBJ2-2; 7 bases align to TRBD2. This CDR3 contains 16 residues. Germline CDR1 and CDR2: SGHAT and FQDESV (reference sequence). The CDR3 sequence: CASSRVMAGAPRELFF. CDR3 bases: TGTGCCAGTAGCAGGGTTATGGCGGGAGCGCCCAGGGAGCTATTTTTT. The variable domain in full, with the rest retrieved from reference TRBV11-1 and TRBJ2-2, is EAEVAQSPRYKITEKSQAVAFWCDPISGHATLYWYRQILGQGPELLVQFQDESVVDDSQLPKDRFSAERLKGVDSTLKIQPAELGDSAMYLCASSRVMAGAPRELFFGEGSRLTVL.

This chain uses TRBV11-2 with TRBJ2-3, with D hard to call. Trimming stripped 5 bases from V and 0 bases from J, with 9 bases between. Germline V lookup: CDR1 SGHAT, CDR2 FQNNGV. There are 14 residues in the CDR3. CDR3 loop: CASSRTASTDTQYF. In nucleotides, the CDR3 is TGTGCCAGCAGCCGGACGGCTAGCACAGATACGCAGTATTTT. The full variable domain, with the rest looked up from reference TRBV11-2 and TRBJ2-3, is EAGVAQSPRYKIIEKRQSVAFWCNPISGHATLYWYQQILGQGPKLLIQFQNNGVVDDSQLPKDRFSAERLKGVDSTLKIQPAKLEDSAVYLCASSRTASTDTQYFGPGTRLTVL.

On this clonotype itself: A single base separates this from a much larger clone, so it may be a read error. This chain connects TRBV28 to TRBJ1-3, with no clear D. In germline, CDR1 is MDHEN, CDR2 SYDVKM. The CDR3 sequence is 14 residues long. This CDR3 is CTSSTQLERNTIYF. DNA for the CDR3: TGTACCAGCTCAACACAGTTGGAGAGAAACACCATATATTTT.

Note on this clonotype: This may be a read error, as it is one base from a much larger clone. The V gene is TRBV4-1, the J gene TRBJ2-1; D is unresolved. Per the germline V gene, CDR1 is MGHRA and CDR2 is YSYEKL. Deletions cut 4 bases from V and 8 bases from J, with 18 bases between. The CDR3 extends over 15 amino acids. CDR3 coding DNA: TGCGCCAGCAGCCTTAATATGGGAACTCTTCATGAGCAGTTCTTC. This encodes CASSLNMGTLHEQFF.

This clonotype was recorded at least ten times. The chain recombines TRBV28 with TRBJ2-1; TRBD2 agrees at 11 bases. The CDR3 length is 15 residues. J gave up 4 bases and V 5 bases, and 4 bases lay outside the gene matches. From germline, CDR1 is MDHEN and CDR2 SYDVKM. The CDR3 DNA sequence: TGTGCCAGCAGTCCTAGCGGGAGGCCTTACAATGAGCAGTTCTTC. Its protein product is CASSPSGRPYNEQFF.

On this clonotype: One end of the junction varies from germline; a read error may be responsible. V is TRBV11-1 and J is TRBJ2-5; weak D call: TRBD1 (6 bases). The CDR3 length is 14 residues. CDR1 and CDR2 (germline): SGHAT, FQDESV (reference sequence). For the CDR3, the DNA is TGTGCCAGCAGCTGGGCAGGGGAGACTGGGACCCAGTATTTC. Protein sequence: CASSWAGETGTQYF. The full variable domain, its missing parts supplied by reference TRBV11-1 and TRBJ2-5, is EAEVAQSPRYKITEKSQAVAFWCDPISGHATLYWYRQILGQGPELLVQFQDESVVDDSQLPKDRFSAERLKGVDSTLKIQPAELGDSAMYLCASSWAGETGTQYFGPGTRLLVL.

In regard to this clonotype: One end of the junction varies from germline; a read error may be responsible. The genes are TRBV11-2 and TRBJ2-1, with D possibly matching TRBD2 (6 bases). There are 16 residues in the CDR3. Germline V gene data show CDR1 as SGHAT and CDR2 as FQNNGV. The CDR3 spells CASILSLDGSYNEQLF. CDR3 DNA sequence: TGTGCCAGCATCTTAAGCTTGGACGGGAGCTACAATGAGCAGTTATTC.

About this clonotype itself: Germline is not matched at one junction end, which may reflect a read error. This chain connects TRBV11-3 to TRBJ2-5, with D perhaps matching TRBD2 (6 bases). CDR3 length: 18 amino acids. Germline V gene data show CDR1 as SGHNT and CDR2 as YENEEA. The CDR3 region has the DNA TGTGCCAGCAGCCCGGGGGATCCTAGCCAGAGTGTGCAAGAGACCCAGTATTTC. This translates into CASSPGDPSQSVQETQYF.

A word on this clonotype: An end of the junction does not agree with germline; a read error may underlie this. The chain joins TRBV6-6 to TRBJ1-6, with a weak D call TRBD1 (5 bases). Looked up from germline, CDR1 is MNHNY and CDR2 is SVGAGI (reference sequence). The CDR3 has 14 residues. CDR3: CASSYTGMDSALHF. The CDR3 DNA reads TGTGCCAGCAGTTACACAGGCATGGATTCAGCCCTCCATTTT.